This TCR beta chain was identified in a study of blood T cell repertoires in COVID-19. About the research overall: There were acute and convalescent COVID-19 samples, and they came from the United States, Italy and Spain.

Here immunoSEQ multiplex PCR was the method, and the copy in TCRdb shows in-frame clones only, minus some. The table includes roughly 140,000 clones, about 85% detected once. This CDR3 contains 14 residues. The junction had 4 bases not matched to a gene; V was cut back by 6 bases and J by 0 bases. CDR1 and CDR2 from the germline V gene are MNHEY and SVGAGI. A remark on this clone: Other DNA sequences of this sample code for an identical CDR3.

The sequence came from a woman in her 70s with acute or convalescent COVID-19. The chain uses TRBV6-5 and TRBJ1-2, with 7 bases identical to TRBD1. What was sequenced was peripheral blood. The CDR3: CASRRQGPNYGYTF. In nucleotides, the CDR3 is TGTGCCAGCAGGAGACAGGGTCCTAACTATGGCTACACCTTC.